This T cell receptor (beta chain) was identified in a study of cytomegalovirus exposure and HLA in healthy donors. With 60 Vbeta and 13 Jbeta primers, the PCR was carried out. Assay used: immunoSEQ multiplex PCR; TCRdb lists only in-frame clones, some missing. The table has 200,000 to 250,000 clones, 79% seen once. These donors counted as nominally healthy when sampled, but unrecorded immune exposures were likely. Trimming took 0 bases from V and 3 from J, leaving 14 bases between them. Germline V CDR1 and CDR2: MGHRA, YSYEKL. The CDR3 loop spans 16 amino acids. A word on this clone: Its cognate antigen is unknown.

Notes on the study in general: Being productive about 90% or about 30% of the time was typical of most TCR beta V segments in an earlier analysis. Association of a missense DCLRE1C variant with TCR beta V- and J-gene trimming was reported in a later analysis.

The chain is built from TRBV4-1 and TRBJ1-2, with D maybe TRBD1 (6 bases). This sequence originates from a man aged 50 to 60 in good health and CMV-seronegative. The specimen sequenced was PBMCs. The CDR3 region has the DNA TGCGCCAGCAGCCAAGAAGGAGGCGGACAGTACTATGGCTACACCTTC. This encodes CASSQEGGGQYYGYTF.